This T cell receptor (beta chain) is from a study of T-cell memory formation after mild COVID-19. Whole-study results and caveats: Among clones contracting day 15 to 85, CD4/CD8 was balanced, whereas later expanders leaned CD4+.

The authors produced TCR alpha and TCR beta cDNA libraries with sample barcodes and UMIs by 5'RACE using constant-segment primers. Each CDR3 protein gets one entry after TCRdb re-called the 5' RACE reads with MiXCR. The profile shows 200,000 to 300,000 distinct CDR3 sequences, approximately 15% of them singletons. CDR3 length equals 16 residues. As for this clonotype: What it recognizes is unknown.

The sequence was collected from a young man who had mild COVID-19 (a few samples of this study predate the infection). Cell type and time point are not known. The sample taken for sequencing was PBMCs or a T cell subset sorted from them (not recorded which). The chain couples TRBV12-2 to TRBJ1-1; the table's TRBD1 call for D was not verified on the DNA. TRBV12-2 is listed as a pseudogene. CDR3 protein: CASRPDAGTGNTEAFF. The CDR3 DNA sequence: TGTGCAAGTCGCCCCGACGCCGGGACAGGGAACACTGAAGCTTTCTTT.